The rows below give T cell receptor beta chains drawn from one sample of a study of shared clonotypes between healthy human individuals. Libraries were prepared by immunoSEQ multiplex PCR; TCRdb keeps only in-frame clonotypes and omits some of them. Of about 2.4 million clones detected, roughly 93% appear once; the ten largest clones hold approximately 0.36%. The sequencing input was naive CD4+ T cells from PBMCs. The receptor source for this set is a man between 18 and 35 years old in good health. Some clones in this sample may be carry-over from other donors' samples. Each CDR3 is given with its conserved first and last residue. D genes are given only for firm matches. Only part of the rows carry a size: once, few, many, or a class if the clone is expanded.

clone size	V gene	J gene	D gene	CDR3 DNA	CDR3 protein
once	TRBV28	TRBJ2-1	.	TGTGCCGTTTTAGAGAGACCCTACAATGAGCAGTTCTTC	CAVLERPYNEQFF
.	TRBV7-6	TRBJ1-3	.	TGTGCCAGCAGCTTAAGGTTCAAGGGGGGAAAATCTGGAAACACCATATATTTT	CASSLRFKGGKSGNTIYF
few	TRBV2	TRBJ2-7	TRBD1	TGTGCCGGAAGGACAGGGACAGGGAACGAGCAGTACTTC	CAGRTGTGNEQYF
.	TRBV25-1	TRBJ2-5	TRBD2	TGTGCCAGCAGTGAGGGACTAGCGGGAGGGCAGCGGGAGACCCAGTACTTC	CASSEGLAGGQRETQYF
.	TRBV28	TRBJ2-6	.	TGTGCCAGCAGTGGGTGGATACAAAGCTCTGGGGCCAACGTCCTGACTTTC	CASSGWIQSSGANVLTF
.	TRBV28	TRBJ1-2	.	TGTGCCAGCAGCCCAGGGACCCGGGGCTTATATGGCTACACCTTC	CASSPGTRGLYGYTF
.	TRBV6-1	TRBJ2-1	.	TGTGCCAGCACTTTCACGGGCTCCTACAATGAGCAGTTCTTC	CASTFTGSYNEQFF
.	TRBV7-2	TRBJ2-2	.	TGTGCCAGCAGCCCAAAGGGTAGAACGGGAGCCGGGGAGCTGTTTTTT	CASSPKGRTGAGELFF
.	TRBV7-9	TRBJ2-1	.	TGTGCCAGCAGCTTAGAGGGTCCAGGGGAGCAGTTCTTC	CASSLEGPGEQFF
.	TRBV11-1	TRBJ1-4	.	TGTGCCAGCAGCCCCGGCCGGGCTGTCGATGATGAAAAACTGTTTTTT	CASSPGRAVDDEKLFF
.	TRBV9	TRBJ2-3	TRBD2	TGTGCCAGCAGCTCCCCCCGTAGCGGGAGGGCCAGTGCAGATACGCAGTATTTT	CASSSPRSGRASADTQYF
.	TRBV6-5	TRBJ2-1	.	TGTGCGGCTTCCAGGGTCGCATACAATGAGCAGTTCTTC	CAASRVAYNEQFF
.	TRBV2	TRBJ1-5	.	TGTGCCAGCAGAAAACAGGGAGCTCAGCCCCAGCATTTT	CASRKQGAQPQHF
.	TRBV19	TRBJ2-1	TRBD2	TGTGCCAGTAGTCCGAGCGGGAGGGCCGCCTACAATGAGCAGTTCTTC	CASSPSGRAAYNEQFF
once	TRBV9	TRBJ1-6	.	TGTGCCAGCAGCCGTACGCCGGGGATCGATAATTCACCCCTCCACTTT	CASSRTPGIDNSPLHF
.	TRBV6-4	TRBJ2-7	.	TGTGCCAGCAGTTTCGAGGCGTCGGTGGGACAGCAGTACTTC	CASSFEASVGQQYF
.	TRBV15	TRBJ2-3	.	TGTGCCACCAGCAGCACATCGCCCCCTCCGATCCAGTATTTT	CATSSTSPPPIQYF
.	TRBV20-1	TRBJ1-2	.	TGCAGTGCGTATTTCTCTGGCTACACCTTC	CSAYFSGYTF
.	TRBV6-6	TRBJ2-7	.	TGTGCCAGCACATCAGAAGCGGACGAGCAGTACTTC	CASTSEADEQYF
.	TRBV9	TRBJ2-2	.	TGTGCCAGCAGCGCCCGTCCCTGGACCGGGGAGCTGTTTTTT	CASSARPWTGELFF
.	TRBV30	TRBJ2-3	.	TGTGCCTGGCTAGCGTGGGGTACAGATACGCAGTATTTT	CAWLAWGTDTQYF
.	TRBV18	TRBJ1-3	.	TGTGCCAGCTCACTCGACAGCTCTGGAAACACCATATATTTT	CASSLDSSGNTIYF
.	TRBV29-1	TRBJ2-4	.	TGCAGCGCCCGAACCAGGGTGGACAAAAACATTCAGTACTTC	CSARTRVDKNIQYF
.	TRBV5-1	TRBJ1-5	.	TGCGCCAGCAGCTACGACGGGCAGCCCCAGCATTTT	CASSYDGQPQHF
.	TRBV14	TRBJ2-7	.	TGTGCCAGCAGCGCCATAGACCAACCAAACTACGAGCAGTACTTC	CASSAIDQPNYEQYF
.	TRBV7-2	TRBJ1-4	.	TGTGCCAGCAGCTTAGTCCGTGAAAAACTGTTTTTT	CASSLVREKLFF
once	TRBV6-5	TRBJ1-2	.	TGTGCCAGCAGTTACTCGACGGGGGAACGGAACTATGGCTACACCTTC	CASSYSTGERNYGYTF
.	TRBV5-1	TRBJ2-7	.	TGCGCCAGCAGCCGGGAAGGGTTCGAGCAGTACTTC	CASSREGFEQYF
.	TRBV7-8	TRBJ2-3	TRBD2	TGTGCCAGCAGCTTAGTTGCGGGGGATAGCACAGATACGCAGTATTTT	CASSLVAGDSTDTQYF
.	TRBV28	TRBJ2-7	.	TGTGCCAGCAGTCGACGACAGGCCACCTACGAGCAGTACTTC	CASSRRQATYEQYF
.	TRBV6-6	TRBJ2-5	.	TGTGCCAGCAGCCCCATTCGGGAGACCCAGTACTTC	CASSPIRETQYF
.	TRBV11-2	TRBJ2-7	.	TGTGCCAGCAGCTTAATAGTAGCTCTCTCCTACGAGCAGTACTTC	CASSLIVALSYEQYF
.	TRBV11-2	TRBJ2-1	.	TGTGCCAGCAGCTTAGATCGATTCCAGCAGGAGCAGTTCTTC	CASSLDRFQQEQFF
.	TRBV7-9	TRBJ2-1	.	TGTGCCAGCAGCTTCACCGGGTGGGATGACGAGCAGTTCTTC	CASSFTGWDDEQFF
.	TRBV4-3	TRBJ2-4	.	TGCGCCAGCAGCCAAGATAAGCTGGGCATTCAGTACTTC	CASSQDKLGIQYF
.	TRBV18	TRBJ2-7	.	TGTGCCAGCTCCTCGACAGGACAAGCCTACGAGCAGTACTTC	CASSSTGQAYEQYF
.	TRBV2	TRBJ1-1	.	TGTGCCAGCAGGAGGGACATTACTGGTGAAGCTTTCTTT	CASRRDITGEAFF
.	TRBV19	TRBJ2-7	.	TGTGCCAGTAGTAGCATCCCAGGGTCGGAGTCCCACTTC	CASSSIPGSESHF
once	TRBV18	TRBJ1-4	TRBD1	TGTGCCAGCTCACTCGGGACAGGGGGAGAGGAAAAACTGTTTTTT	CASSLGTGGEEKLFF
.	TRBV7-9	TRBJ2-2	.	TGTGCCAGCAGCTTTCAGGGGGGTTCCGGGGAGCTGTTTTTT	CASSFQGGSGELFF
.	TRBV11-2	TRBJ2-1	TRBD2	TGTGCCAGCAGCTCACCCCTGGGACTAGCGGGAGGGCCAGTCGGTGAGCAGTTCTTC	CASSSPLGLAGGPVGEQFF
.	TRBV19	TRBJ1-3	.	TGTGCCAGCCGAAGACAGCGGGGAGTAAACACCATATATTTT	CASRRQRGVNTIYF
.	TRBV27	TRBJ2-3	.	TGTGCCAGCAGTTACTACAGGGTCGGCACAGATACGCAGTATTTT	CASSYYRVGTDTQYF
.	TRBV9	TRBJ2-3	TRBD2	TGTGCCAGCAGCGTAGTGCTAGCGGGAGGTAAAGATACGCAGTATTTT	CASSVVLAGGKDTQYF
.	TRBV19	TRBJ2-1	TRBD2	TGTGCCAGTAGTGCTCGCCCGGGACTAGCTTACAATGAGCAGTTCTTC	CASSARPGLAYNEQFF
.	TRBV20-1	TRBJ2-1	.	TGCAGTGCGAGGACTTTTCGAGAGCAGTTCTTC	CSARTFREQFF
.	TRBV27	TRBJ2-5	.	TGTGCCAGCAGTTTATATGCAGCACAAGAGACCCAGTACTTC	CASSLYAAQETQYF
.	TRBV7-3	TRBJ2-2	TRBD1	TGTGCCAGCAGCTTACTGGGACAGGGGGACACCGGGGAGCTGTTTTTT	CASSLLGQGDTGELFF
.	TRBV2	TRBJ2-1	TRBD1	TGTGCCAGCAGTAGGGACAGGGGGCCCTACAATGAGCAGTTCTTC	CASSRDRGPYNEQFF
.	TRBV5-1	TRBJ2-7	.	TGCGCCAGCAGCCCGGATAGCGGATCGACAGACGAGCAGTACTTC	CASSPDSGSTDEQYF
.	TRBV7-9	TRBJ2-1	TRBD2	TGTGCCAGCAGCACAGGGACTAGCGGGAGCTCCTACAATGAGCAGTTCTTC	CASSTGTSGSSYNEQFF
.	TRBV27	TRBJ2-5	TRBD1	TGTGCCAGCGGGGCAGGGGGCTTTGGGACCCAGTACTTC	CASGAGGFGTQYF